The 22 T cell receptor beta chains below come from one sample, sequenced in a study of spatial heterogeneity in lung cancer. TCRdb re-derived calls from the 5' RACE reads in MiXCR, one entry per CDR3 protein. This sample has under 15,000 distinct CDR3 sequences, with about 5% found just once. Described time point: sample taken at primary tumor resection. Unsorted whole RNA from tumor, nontumor lung or frozen PBMC underwent sequencing. The sequencing here drew on lung tumor tissue, taken at surgery. The receptors derive from a human donor with early-stage non-small cell lung cancer.

This clonotype was recorded at least ten times. This beta chain is an off-target read within a library intended for alpha chains, so its frequency means little. DNA of the CDR3: TGTGCCAGCAGCCTTTACGCTAGCGGGGGGGCCGTAGAGACCCAGTACTTC. Encoded protein: CASSLYASGGAVETQYF. The rearrangement uses TRBV4-2 and TRBJ2-5; 12 bases fit TRBD2. The J segment lost 4 bases and the V segment lost 4 bases, leaving 10 bases of the junction unmatched. The CDR3 consists of 17 residues. Germline CDR1 and CDR2: LGHNA and YNFKEQ.

In its sample, this clonotype was seen many times. This beta chain came through as a stray read in a library set up for alpha chains, and its size says little. This chain joins TRBV5-5 and TRBJ1-1; weak D call: TRBD1 (6 bases). Germline V lookup: CDR1 SGHKS, CDR2 YYEKEE (reference sequence). V gave up 1 base and J gave up 6 bases, with 13 bases separating them. This CDR3 region has 14 residues. The CDR3 region has the DNA TGTGCCAGCAGCTTGCTCGGACAGTCCCCTGAAGCTTTCTTT. This codes for CASSLLGQSPEAFF.

Many counts were recorded for this clonotype. The library was prepared for alpha chains; this beta chain is a stray read, so its frequency means little. The J gene is TRBJ2-3, the V gene TRBV9; D is perhaps TRBD1 (6 bases). The CDR3 length is 15 residues. Looked up from germline, CDR1 is SGDLS and CDR2 is YYNGEE. V shed 4 bases and J shed 0 bases, with 12 bases lying between them. The CDR3, as DNA: TGTGCCAGCAGCCCGGACAGCTTAAGCACAGATACGCAGTATTTT. Translated, it gives CASSPDSLSTDTQYF.

This clonotype was seen repeatedly, ten times or more. This beta chain is a stray sequence in a library constructed for alpha chains; its clone size is not meaningful. V is TRBV20-1 and J is TRBJ2-3, with unresolved D. There are 14 residues in the CDR3. The germline V gene encodes CDR1 DFQATT and CDR2 SNEGSKA (reference sequence). The V and J ends lost 6 bases and 1 base respectively, with 14 bases between them. The CDR3: CSAHSGLGTDTQYF. CDR3 coding DNA: TGCAGTGCCCACTCTGGGTTGGGCACAGATACGCAGTATTTT.

This clonotype showed up many times. With the library built for alpha chains, this beta chain is off target and its frequency is not meaningful. The rearrangement joins TRBV6-2 or TRBV6-3 to TRBJ2-3, with TRBD2 identical over 10 bases. The V segment lost 0 bases and the J segment 4 bases; nucleotides outside the gene matches: 7. Germline V gene sequence: CDR1 MNHEY, CDR2 SVGEGT. CDR3 size: 17 residues. The CDR3, as DNA: TGTGCCAGCAGTTACTCGAGTGGACTAGCGGTTTCAGATACGCAGTATTTT. As protein: CASSYSSGLAVSDTQYF.

This clonotype occurred many times. This beta chain came through as a stray read in a library set up for alpha chains, and its size says little. The chain has TRBV12-3 or TRBV12-4 and TRBJ2-2; D is unclear. Trimming removed 3 bases from V and 0 bases from J, with 5 bases in between. The CDR3 is 14 residues long. CDR3 amino acids: CASSLQANTGELFF. For the CDR3, the DNA is TGTGCCAGCAGTTTGCAGGCGAACACCGGGGAGCTGTTTTTT.

This clonotype turned up a few times. Since the library was made to target alpha chains, this beta chain is a stray read and its abundance is not meaningful. The rearrangement uses TRBV12-5 and TRBJ2-1; TRBD1 matches 9 bases. V shed 7 bases and J 4 bases; nucleotides not matched to a gene: 8. Looked up from germline, CDR1 is LGHNT and CDR2 is FRNRAP. There are 15 residues in the CDR3. The CDR3 coding sequence is TGTGCTAGTGCCCGCGGGACAGGGTCTTACAATGAGCAGTTCTTC. It yields the protein CASARGTGSYNEQFF.

This clonotype was seen repeatedly, ten times or more. This beta chain is an off-target read within a library intended for alpha chains, so its frequency means little. The rearrangement joins TRBV12-3 or TRBV12-4 to TRBJ1-5, with D possibly TRBD1 on 5 matching bases. Trimming took off 5 bases at V and 3 bases at J, with 11 bases between the two ends. The CDR3 runs to 14 residues. CDR3 nucleotide sequence: TGTGCCAGCAGTATCACAGGCTTCAATCAGCCCCAGCATTTT. It specifies CASSITGFNQPQHF.

This clonotype came up many times. Found in a library prepared for alpha chains, this beta chain is an off-target read, and its abundance has little meaning. This chain links TRBV7-8 with TRBJ2-3; TRBD1 matches at 7 bases. CDR1 is SGHVS, CDR2 FQNEAQ, per germline. V lost 9 bases and J lost 1; bases outside the gene matches: 7. The CDR3 contains 14 residues. The CDR3 DNA is TGTGCCAGTCTCCGGGACAGAGGCACAGATACGCAGTATTTT. Translated: CASLRDRGTDTQYF.

This clonotype was counted ten times or more. With the library built for alpha chains, this beta chain is off target and its frequency is not meaningful. The chain has TRBV6-2 or TRBV6-3 and TRBJ2-2; D remains unclear. V dropped 1 base and J dropped 1 base, with 1 base sitting between them. CDR1 MNHEY and CDR2 SVGEGT come from the germline V gene. This CDR3 spans 13 amino acids. The CDR3 nucleotides read TGTGCCAGCAGTTACTTGAACACCGGGGAGCTGTTTTTT. Translating gives CASSYLNTGELFF.

This clonotype was picked up many times. A library made for alpha chains picked up this beta chain off target, so its size means little. The rearrangement uses TRBV6-5 and TRBJ1-6; 7 positions match TRBD1. CDR1 is MNHEY, CDR2 SVGAGI, per germline. Unmatched junction bases numbered 8, after V lost 6 bases and J lost 0 bases. This CDR3 is built from 17 residues. The CDR3 here is CASSRDREVSYNSPLHF. CDR3 sequence (DNA): TGTGCCAGCAGCCGAGACAGGGAGGTCTCCTATAATTCACCCCTCCACTTT.

This clonotype was observed a few times. This beta chain represents an off-target read in a library built for alpha chains; its size is of limited meaning. This chain joins TRBV6-2 or TRBV6-3 and TRBJ2-1, with 8 bases that match TRBD2. The V gene's germline CDR1 is MNHEY and CDR2 SVGEGT. Trimming removed 5 bases from V and 0 bases from J; junction bases left unmatched: 15. The CDR3 is 19 amino acids. The CDR3 spells CASSHGGDSNIRSYNEQFF. The CDR3 nucleotides read TGTGCCAGCAGTCACGGGGGGGACTCCAATATACGCTCCTACAATGAGCAGTTCTTC.

This clonotype appeared many times. This beta chain came through as a stray read in a library set up for alpha chains, and its size says little. The chain's CDR3 is CASSLARGYTF. The CDR3 nucleotides are TGTGCCAGCAGCTTAGCGAGAGGCTACACCTTC. This chain uses TRBV7-2 with TRBJ1-2; unclear D gene. Germline CDR1 is SGHTA and CDR2 is FQGNSA. V was shortened by 0 bases and J by 8 bases, with 4 bases between the two germline ends. This CDR3 region has 11 residues.

This clonotype was detected ten times or more. In a library made to pick up alpha chains, this beta chain is a stray read with a size that means little. The rearrangement joins TRBV7-6 to TRBJ2-5; tentatively, D is TRBD1 (6 bases). Germline lookup yields CDR1 SGHVS and CDR2 FNYEAQ. Trimming left V 5 bases short and J 1 base short, with 14 bases between. The CDR3 has 15 amino acids. The CDR3 reads CASSPLRGSQETQYF. CDR3 bases: TGTGCCAGCAGCCCTCTGAGGGGGTCCCAAGAGACCCAGTACTTC.

At least ten counts were recorded for this clonotype. Being off target in a library aimed at alpha chains, this beta chain has a size of little meaning. The chain uses TRBV20-1 and TRBJ1-2; 8 bases map to TRBD1. The germline CDR1 and CDR2 sequences are DFQATT and SNEGSKA (reference sequence). V gave up 1 base and J gave up 4 bases; unmatched junction bases: 5. This CDR3 contains 14 residues. In DNA form, the CDR3 reads TGCAGTGCTAGAGTGGACAGGGACGTCTATGGCTACACCTTC. It specifies CSARVDRDVYGYTF.

This clonotype was seen at least ten times. In a library made to pick up alpha chains, this beta chain is a stray read with a size that means little. The chain joins TRBV12-3 or TRBV12-4 to TRBJ2-1; 13 nucleotides align to TRBD2. Trimming at V came to 5 bases and at J to 9 bases, leaving 4 bases not matched to a gene. This CDR3 is built from 14 residues. The CDR3 loop is CASSGTSGVVEQFF. DNA for the CDR3: TGTGCCAGCAGTGGGACTAGCGGGGTGGTTGAGCAGTTCTTC.

This clonotype showed up many times. A library prepared for alpha chains yielded this beta chain as an off-target read; its size is of little meaning. The chain recombines TRBV3-1 with TRBJ2-3; D is uncertain. The germline V gene encodes CDR1 LGHDT and CDR2 YNNKEL (reference sequence). CDR3 length: 13 amino acids. Trimming removed 5 bases at V and 0 bases at J, with 6 bases between. CDR3 sequence (DNA): TGTGCCAGCAGCGACGACAGCACAGATACGCAGTATTTT. This sequence encodes CASSDDSTDTQYF.

In this sample, this clonotype turned up a few times. Being off target in a library aimed at alpha chains, this beta chain has a size of little meaning. The gene calls are TRBV10-3 and TRBJ1-2, with 9 bases that match TRBD1. The CDR3 contains 15 residues. Germline V gene data show CDR1 as ENHRY and CDR2 as SYGVKD. The junction had 7 bases not matched to a gene; V was cut back by 2 bases and J by 6 bases. The CDR3 bases are TGTGCCATCAGTGAGCCGGGACAGGGTGGAAATGGCTACACCTTC. Translating gives CAISEPGQGGNGYTF.

There are many counts of this clonotype. This beta chain came through as a stray read in a library set up for alpha chains, and its size says little. The chain has TRBV14 and TRBJ2-1; 8 nucleotides agree with TRBD2. This CDR3 comprises 16 residues. J was trimmed by 6 bases and V by 0 bases; bases with no gene match: 7. CDR1 is SGHDN, CDR2 FVKESK, per germline. The CDR3 here is CASSQDGGASTNEQFF. Here the CDR3 DNA reads TGTGCCAGCAGCCAAGACGGGGGGGCTTCTACCAATGAGCAGTTCTTC.

This clonotype is labeled medium-sized. A library made for alpha chains picked up this beta chain off target, so its size means little. The chain couples TRBV29-1 to TRBJ1-1; D perhaps matches TRBD1 (5 bases). The CDR3 is 12 residues long. CDR1 and CDR2 from the germline V gene are SQVTM and ANQGSEA. V shed 7 bases and J shed 6 bases, with 15 bases lying between them. This CDR3 reads CSAVGLGAEAFF. The CDR3 DNA reads TGCAGCGCCGTGGGGTTAGGGGCTGAAGCTTTCTTT.

Sample share makes this clonotype medium-sized. This beta chain is an unintended read in a library built for alpha chains; its size means little. The CDR3 sequence: CASSSFRTSDEQFF. The CDR3 DNA follows: TGTGCCAGCAGTTCCTTTAGGACGTCGGATGAGCAGTTCTTC. The chain couples TRBV6-2 or TRBV6-3 to TRBJ2-1; D gene unclear. Germline assignment: CDR1 MNHEY and CDR2 SVGEGT. The V and J ends lost 4 bases and 8 bases respectively, with 15 bases between them. The CDR3 covers 14 residues.

This clonotype was seen repeatedly, ten times or more. This beta chain is a stray read from a library made for alpha chains; its abundance is not meaningful. The CDR3 coding sequence is TGTGCCAGCAGCTTGCGTCAGACTAACTATGGCTACACCTTC. Translated: CASSLRQTNYGYTF. The chain carries TRBV5-5 and TRBJ1-2; D remains unclear. The CDR3 consists of 14 residues. Trimming shortened V by 1 base and J by 0 bases, and 7 bases separated the two germline ends. Germline V CDR1 and CDR2: SGHKS, YYEKEE (reference sequence).